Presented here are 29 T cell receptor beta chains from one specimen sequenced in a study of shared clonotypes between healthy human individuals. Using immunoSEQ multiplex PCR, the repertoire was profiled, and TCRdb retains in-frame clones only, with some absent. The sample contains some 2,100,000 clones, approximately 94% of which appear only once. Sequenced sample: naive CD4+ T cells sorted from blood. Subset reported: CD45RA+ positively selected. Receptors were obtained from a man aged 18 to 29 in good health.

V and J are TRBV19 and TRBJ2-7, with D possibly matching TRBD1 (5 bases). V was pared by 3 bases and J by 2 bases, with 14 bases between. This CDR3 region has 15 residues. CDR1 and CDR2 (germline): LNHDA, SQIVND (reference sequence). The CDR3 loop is CASSMSGIGTYEQYF. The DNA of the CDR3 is TGTGCCAGTAGTATGTCAGGGATAGGGACCTACGAGCAGTACTTC.

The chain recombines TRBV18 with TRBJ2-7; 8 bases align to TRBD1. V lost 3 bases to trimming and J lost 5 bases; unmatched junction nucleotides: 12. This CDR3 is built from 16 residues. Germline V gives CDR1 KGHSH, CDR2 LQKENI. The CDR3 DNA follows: TGTGCCAGCTCACCCCCAACCGGACAGGGTTTCGACGAGCAGTACTTC. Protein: CASSPPTGQGFDEQYF.

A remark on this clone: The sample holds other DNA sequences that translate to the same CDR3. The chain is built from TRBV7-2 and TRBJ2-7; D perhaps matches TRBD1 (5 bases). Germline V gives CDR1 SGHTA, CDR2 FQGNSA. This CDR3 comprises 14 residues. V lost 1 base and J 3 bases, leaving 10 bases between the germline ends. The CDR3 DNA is TGTGCCAGCAGCTTAGGGGGCTTAGTCTACGAGCAGTACTTC. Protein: CASSLGGLVYEQYF. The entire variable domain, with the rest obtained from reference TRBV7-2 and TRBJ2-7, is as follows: GAGVSQSPSNKVTEKGKDVELRCDPISGHTALYWYRQSLGQGLEFLIYFQGNSAPDKSGLPSDRFSAERTGGSVSTLTIQRTQQEDSAVYLCASSLGGLVYEQYFGPGTRLTVT.

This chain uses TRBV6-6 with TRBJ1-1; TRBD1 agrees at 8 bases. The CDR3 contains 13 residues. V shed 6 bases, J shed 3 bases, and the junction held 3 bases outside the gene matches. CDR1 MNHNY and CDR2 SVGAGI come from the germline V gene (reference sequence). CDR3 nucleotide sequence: TGTGCCAGCAGCTACAGGGGGTACACTGAAGCTTTCTTT. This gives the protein CASSYRGYTEAFF.

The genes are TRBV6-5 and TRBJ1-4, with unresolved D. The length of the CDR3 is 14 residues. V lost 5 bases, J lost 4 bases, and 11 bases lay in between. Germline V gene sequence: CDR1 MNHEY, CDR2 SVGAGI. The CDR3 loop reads CASSPGGYNEKLFF. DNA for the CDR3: TGTGCCAGCAGTCCCGGTGGATATAATGAAAAACTGTTTTTT.

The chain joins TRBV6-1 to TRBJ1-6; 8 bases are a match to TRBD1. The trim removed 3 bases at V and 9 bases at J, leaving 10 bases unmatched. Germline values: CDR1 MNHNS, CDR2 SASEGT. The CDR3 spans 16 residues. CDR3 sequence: CASSDGQGGFSSPLHF. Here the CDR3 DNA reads TGTGCCAGCAGTGACGGACAGGGAGGATTCAGTTCACCCCTCCACTTT.

CDR3: CASSQELRGQPQHF. The CDR3 DNA sequence: TGCGCCAGCAGCCAAGAGCTTCGGGGCCAGCCCCAGCATTTT. The chain joins TRBV4-1 to TRBJ1-5, with D maybe TRBD1 (5 bases). The CDR3 has 14 residues. The V end lost 0 bases, the J end lost 7 bases, and 10 bases lay between the germline ends. Germline loops: CDR1 MGHRA, CDR2 YSYEKL.

The CDR3 sequence is CASLPGTGFSTGELFF. Here the CDR3 DNA reads TGTGCCAGCCTCCCCGGGACAGGGTTTTCCACCGGGGAGCTGTTTTTT. The genes are TRBV28 and TRBJ2-2, with 9 bases identical to TRBD1. Germline V gene sequence: CDR1 MDHEN, CDR2 SYDVKM. The CDR3 loop spans 16 amino acids. Germline trimming cut 8 bases from V and 4 bases from J; bases unmatched to any gene: 11. The full variable domain, in which reference TRBV28 and TRBJ2-2 provide the parts outside the CDR3, is DVKVTQSSRYLVKRTGEKVFLECVQDMDHENMFWYRQDPGLGLRLIYFSYDVKMKEKGDIPEGYSVSREKKERFSLILESASTNQTSMYLCASLPGTGFSTGELFFGEGSRLTVL.

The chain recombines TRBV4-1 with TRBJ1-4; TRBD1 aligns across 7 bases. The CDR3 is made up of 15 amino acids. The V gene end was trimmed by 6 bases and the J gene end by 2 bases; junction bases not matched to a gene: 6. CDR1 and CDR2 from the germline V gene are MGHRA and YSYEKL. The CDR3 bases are TGCGCCAGCAGAGACAGGGTGTACACTAATGAAAAACTGTTTTTT. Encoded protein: CASRDRVYTNEKLFF.

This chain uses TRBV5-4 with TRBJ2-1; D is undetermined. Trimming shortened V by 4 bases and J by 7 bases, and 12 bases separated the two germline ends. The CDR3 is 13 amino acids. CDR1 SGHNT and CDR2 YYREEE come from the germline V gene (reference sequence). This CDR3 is CASSATRRNEQFF. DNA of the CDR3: TGTGCCAGCAGCGCGACCCGGCGGAATGAGCAGTTCTTC.

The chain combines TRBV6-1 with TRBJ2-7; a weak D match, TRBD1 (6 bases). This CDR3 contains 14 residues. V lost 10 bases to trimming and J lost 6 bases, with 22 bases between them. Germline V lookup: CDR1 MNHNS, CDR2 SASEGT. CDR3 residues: CATLEARGTGEQYF. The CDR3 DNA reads TGTGCCACCCTCGAAGCCAGGGGTACTGGCGAGCAGTACTTC.

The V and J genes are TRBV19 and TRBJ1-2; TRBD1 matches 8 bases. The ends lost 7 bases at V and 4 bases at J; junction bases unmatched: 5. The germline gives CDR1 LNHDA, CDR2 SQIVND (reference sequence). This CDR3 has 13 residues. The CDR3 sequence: CASNPDRAYGYTF. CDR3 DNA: TGTGCCAGTAATCCGGACAGGGCCTATGGCTACACCTTC.

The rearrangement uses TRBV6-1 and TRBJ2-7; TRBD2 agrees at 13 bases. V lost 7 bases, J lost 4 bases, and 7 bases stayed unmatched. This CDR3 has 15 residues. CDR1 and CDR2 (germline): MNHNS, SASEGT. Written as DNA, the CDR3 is TGTGCCAGCAACTCGGGACTAGCGGGGCTATACGAGCAGTACTTC. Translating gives CASNSGLAGLYEQYF.

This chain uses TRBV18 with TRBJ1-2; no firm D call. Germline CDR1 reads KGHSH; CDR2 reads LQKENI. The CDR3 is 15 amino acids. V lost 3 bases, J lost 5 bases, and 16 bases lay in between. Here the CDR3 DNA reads TGTGCCAGCTCACCTCCGGGTAGCAATTCTTATGGCTACACCTTC. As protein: CASSPPGSNSYGYTF.

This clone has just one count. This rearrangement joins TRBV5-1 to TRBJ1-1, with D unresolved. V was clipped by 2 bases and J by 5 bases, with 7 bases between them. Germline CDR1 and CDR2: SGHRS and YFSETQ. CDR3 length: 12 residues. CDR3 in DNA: TGCGCCAGCAGCTTTGGGGTGACTGAAGCTTTCTTT. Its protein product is CASSFGVTEAFF. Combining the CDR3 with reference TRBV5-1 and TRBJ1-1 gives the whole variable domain KAGVTQTPRYLIKTRGQQVTLSCSPISGHRSVSWYQQTPGQGLQFLFEYFSETQRNKGNFPGRFSGRQFSNSRSEMNVSTLELGDSALYLCASSFGVTEAFFGQGTRLTVV.

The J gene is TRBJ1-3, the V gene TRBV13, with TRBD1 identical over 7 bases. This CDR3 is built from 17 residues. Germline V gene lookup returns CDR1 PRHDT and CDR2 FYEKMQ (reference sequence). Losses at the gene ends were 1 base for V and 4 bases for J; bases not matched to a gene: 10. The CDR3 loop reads CASSLEQGGLQGNTIYF. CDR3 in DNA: TGTGCCAGCAGCTTAGAGCAGGGGGGGCTGCAGGGAAACACCATATATTTT.

The CDR3 spells CASSQSRLQGLNEKLFF. The CDR3 DNA reads as TGCGCCAGCAGCCAAAGCAGATTACAGGGACTTAATGAAAAACTGTTTTTT. The V and J genes are TRBV4-3 and TRBJ1-4; D possibly corresponds to TRBD1 (6 bases). Germline CDR1 reads LGHNA; CDR2 reads YSLEER. V was shortened by 2 bases and J by 4 bases, with 17 bases between the two germline ends. There are 17 residues in the CDR3.

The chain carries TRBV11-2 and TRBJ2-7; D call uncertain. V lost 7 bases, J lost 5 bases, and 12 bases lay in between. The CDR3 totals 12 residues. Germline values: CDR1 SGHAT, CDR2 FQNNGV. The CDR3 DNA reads TGTGCCAGCATCTCCGTTGGCCACGAGCAGTACTTC. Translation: CASISVGHEQYF.

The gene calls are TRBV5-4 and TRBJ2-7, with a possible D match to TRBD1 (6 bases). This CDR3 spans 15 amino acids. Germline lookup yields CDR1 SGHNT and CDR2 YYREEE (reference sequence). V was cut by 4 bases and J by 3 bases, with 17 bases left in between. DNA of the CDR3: TGTGCCAGCAGCGCGGAACAGGGTTGGGGCTACGAGCAGTACTTC. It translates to CASSAEQGWGYEQYF.

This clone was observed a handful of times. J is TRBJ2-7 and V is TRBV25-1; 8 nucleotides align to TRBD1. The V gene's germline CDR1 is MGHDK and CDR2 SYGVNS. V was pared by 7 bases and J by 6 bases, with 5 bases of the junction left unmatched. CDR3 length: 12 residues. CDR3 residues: CASTAGGGEQYF. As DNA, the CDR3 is TGTGCCAGCACCGCAGGGGGCGGCGAGCAGTACTTC.

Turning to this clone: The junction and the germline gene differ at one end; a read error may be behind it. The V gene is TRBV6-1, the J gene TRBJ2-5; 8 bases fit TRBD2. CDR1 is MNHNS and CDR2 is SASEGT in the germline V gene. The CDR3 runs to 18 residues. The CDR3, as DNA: TGTGCCGGCAGTGAAATCGGGGTCGGGAGCGGGAGTCAGGGGACCCAGTACTTC. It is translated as CAGSEIGVGSGSQGTQYF.

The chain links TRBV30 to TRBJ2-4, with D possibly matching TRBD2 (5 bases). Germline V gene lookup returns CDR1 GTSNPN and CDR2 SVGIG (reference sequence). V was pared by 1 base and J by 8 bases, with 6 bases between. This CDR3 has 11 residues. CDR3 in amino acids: CAWSGTDIQYF. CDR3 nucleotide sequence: TGTGCCTGGAGTGGGACTGACATTCAGTACTTC.

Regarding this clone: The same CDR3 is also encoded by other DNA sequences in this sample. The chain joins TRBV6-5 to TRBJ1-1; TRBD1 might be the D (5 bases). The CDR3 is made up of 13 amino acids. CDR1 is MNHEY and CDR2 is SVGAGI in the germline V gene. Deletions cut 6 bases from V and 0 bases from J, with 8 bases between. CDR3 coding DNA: TGTGCCAGCAGCTTGACAGTGAACACTGAAGCTTTCTTT. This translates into CASSLTVNTEAFF.

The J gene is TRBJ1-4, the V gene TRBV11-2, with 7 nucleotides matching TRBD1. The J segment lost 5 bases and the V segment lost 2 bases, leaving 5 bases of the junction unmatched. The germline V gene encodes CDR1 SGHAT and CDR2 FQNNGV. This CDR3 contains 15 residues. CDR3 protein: CASSLRRDRNEKLFF. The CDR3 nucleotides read TGTGCCAGCAGCTTACGCCGGGACAGAAATGAAAAACTGTTTTTT.

The CDR3 bases are TGTGCCAGCGCTACATTATTGAACACTGAAGCTTTCTTT. Its protein is CASATLLNTEAFF. This sequence joins TRBV18 and TRBJ1-1, with D hard to call. This CDR3 region has 13 residues. Trimming took 8 bases from V and 0 from J, leaving 10 bases between them. In germline, CDR1 is KGHSH, CDR2 LQKENI.

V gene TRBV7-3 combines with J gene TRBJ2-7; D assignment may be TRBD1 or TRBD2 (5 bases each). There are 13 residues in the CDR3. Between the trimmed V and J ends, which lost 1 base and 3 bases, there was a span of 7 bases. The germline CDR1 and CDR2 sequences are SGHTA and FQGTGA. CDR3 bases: TGTGCCAGCAGCTTAAGGGACGGCTACGAGCAGTACTTC. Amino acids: CASSLRDGYEQYF. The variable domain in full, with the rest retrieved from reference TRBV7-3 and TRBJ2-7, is GAGVSQTPSNKVTEKGKYVELRCDPISGHTALYWYRQSLGQGPEFLIYFQGTGAADDSGLPNDRFFAVRPEGSVSTLKIQRTERGDSAVYLCASSLRDGYEQYFGPGTRLTVT.

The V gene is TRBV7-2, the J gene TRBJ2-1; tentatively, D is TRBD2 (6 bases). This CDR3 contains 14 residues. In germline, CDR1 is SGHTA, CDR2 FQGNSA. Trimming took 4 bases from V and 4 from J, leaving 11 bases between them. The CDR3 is CASSSPGRYNEQFF. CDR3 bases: TGTGCCAGCAGCTCCCCCGGGAGATACAATGAGCAGTTCTTC.

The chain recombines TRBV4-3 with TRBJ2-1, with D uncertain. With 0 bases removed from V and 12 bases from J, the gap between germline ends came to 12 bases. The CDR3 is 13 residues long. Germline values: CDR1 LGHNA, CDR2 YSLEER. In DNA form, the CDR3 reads TGCGCCAGCAGCCAAGATGATCGGTCGGTGCAGTTCTTC. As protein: CASSQDDRSVQFF.

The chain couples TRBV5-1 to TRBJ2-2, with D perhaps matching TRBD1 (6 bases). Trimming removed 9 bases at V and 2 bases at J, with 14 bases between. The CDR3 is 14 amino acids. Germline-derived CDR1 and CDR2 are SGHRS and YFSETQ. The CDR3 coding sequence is TGCGCCACTACCACAGGGATTAACACCGGGGAGCTGTTTTTT. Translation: CATTTGINTGELFF.